These 20 T cell receptor beta chains were sequenced from one sample in a study of neurological immune-mediated disorders. Using its own MiXCR run on the 5' RACE reads, TCRdb lists one record per CDR3 protein. The top ten hold under 25% of the sample, which has around 18,000 distinct CDR3 sequences, about 20% seen once. Sequencing used PBMCs. The source of these receptors is a man between 45 and 60 years old in good health.

This clonotype was counted a few times. The V and J genes are TRBV7-2 and TRBJ2-3; D could derive from TRBD1 or TRBD2 (6 bases each). Between the trimmed V and J ends, which lost 6 bases and 0 bases, there was a span of 13 bases. The CDR3 runs 15 residues. Germline V gene sequence: CDR1 SGHTA, CDR2 FQGNSA. The chain's CDR3 is CASRRGTGSTDTQYF. CDR3 sequence (DNA): TGTGCCAGCAGGCGGGGAACAGGGAGCACAGATACGCAGTATTTT.

This clonotype was picked up many times. The genes are TRBV11-2 and TRBJ2-3, with 7 bases aligning to TRBD2. Germline-derived CDR1 and CDR2 are SGHAT and FQNNGV. V shed 2 bases and J 4 bases; nucleotides not matched to a gene: 6. This CDR3 has 15 amino acids. Here the CDR3 reads CASSLTGGFSDTQYF. The CDR3 DNA is TGTGCCAGCAGCTTAACGGGAGGTTTTTCAGATACGCAGTATTTT.

This clonotype was seen ten or more times. CDR3 sequence reads: CSARGAVRNNEQFF. The CDR3 bases are TGCAGTGCTAGAGGCGCGGTTAGAAACAATGAGCAGTTCTTC. This chain connects TRBV20-1 to TRBJ2-1; no clear D. CDR3 length: 14 amino acids. Germline V gives CDR1 DFQATT, CDR2 SNEGSKA (reference sequence). Trimming pared 1 base from V and 5 bases from J, leaving 12 bases between.

This clonotype was recorded many times. The rearrangement uses TRBV5-1 and TRBJ2-7; D may be TRBD1 (7 bases). The V end lost 4 bases, the J end lost 2 bases, and 13 bases lay between the germline ends. Germline V gives CDR1 SGHRS, CDR2 YFSETQ. This CDR3 has 14 residues. The CDR3 DNA sequence: TGCGCCAGCAGCGGCGGGACAGCCGCCTACGAGCAGTACTTC. This translates into CASSGGTAAYEQYF.

By share of the sample, this clonotype is medium-sized. The chain has TRBV20-1 and TRBJ2-2; 8 nucleotides align to TRBD1. After removal of 3 bases from V and 6 bases from J, the junction contained 6 bases not matched to a gene. From germline, CDR1 is DFQATT and CDR2 SNEGSKA (reference sequence). This CDR3 is built from 14 residues. The CDR3 region is CSARFGQGSGELFF. CDR3 bases: TGCAGTGCTAGGTTTGGACAGGGCTCCGGGGAGCTGTTTTTT.

This clonotype was counted ten times or more. The CDR3 DNA follows: TGCAGCGAGGCGCTAGCGGGAGAAGGTGAGCAGTTCTTC. This encodes CSEALAGEGEQFF. V gene TRBV29-1 combines with J gene TRBJ2-1, with TRBD2 matching 10 bases. Losses at the gene ends were 7 bases for V and 9 bases for J; bases not matched to a gene: 9. The CDR3 has 13 residues. Looked up from germline, CDR1 is SQVTM and CDR2 is ANQGSEA.

This clonotype was seen ten or more times. V usage is TRBV20-1 and J usage is TRBJ1-5; D gene ambiguous. Deletions cut 6 bases from V and 0 bases from J, with 15 bases between. This CDR3 spans 15 amino acids. Germline V gene data show CDR1 as DFQATT and CDR2 as SNEGSKA (reference sequence). The CDR3 protein is CSAQTESYSNQPQHF. The CDR3 DNA sequence: TGCAGTGCCCAGACGGAGTCCTATAGCAATCAGCCCCAGCATTTT.

The table lists this clonotype with many counts. The chain combines TRBV20-1 with TRBJ1-1; tentatively, D is TRBD1 (5 bases). This CDR3 has 13 residues. Trimming pared 1 base from V and 5 bases from J, leaving 11 bases between. Looked up from germline, CDR1 is DFQATT and CDR2 is SNEGSKA (reference sequence). The CDR3 DNA reads as TGCAGTGCTAGAGCGGGGGGTAGAACTGAAGCTTTCTTT. This gives the protein CSARAGGRTEAFF.

Judged by abundance, this clonotype is medium-sized (0.01 to 0.1%). The chain is built from TRBV28 and TRBJ2-7; the D gene is possibly TRBD2 (6 bases). CDR1 MDHEN and CDR2 SYDVKM come from the germline V gene. V was pared by 2 bases and J by 1 base, with 9 bases between. The CDR3 is made up of 14 amino acids. This chain's CDR3 is CASSLAGRSYEQYF. CDR3 sequence (DNA): TGTGCCAGCAGTTTAGCAGGGAGGTCCTACGAGCAGTACTTC.

This clonotype came up many times. The chain is built from TRBV2 and TRBJ2-1; 10 nucleotides line up with TRBD1. Germline V gene lookup returns CDR1 SNHLY and CDR2 FYNNEI. Trimming took 4 bases from V and 9 from J; bases not matched to a gene: 6. The CDR3 consists of 14 residues. CDR3 protein: CASSVGQGMSEQFF. CDR3 sequence (DNA): TGTGCCAGCAGTGTGGGACAGGGGATGAGTGAGCAGTTCTTC.

At least ten counts were recorded for this clonotype. This chain connects TRBV20-1 to TRBJ2-2, with 8 bases fitting TRBD1. Per germline, CDR1 DFQATT and CDR2 SNEGSKA (reference sequence). The CDR3 runs 15 residues. V lost 6 bases, J lost 4 bases, and 10 bases stayed unmatched. CDR3 amino acids: CSAPTRQGLTGELFF. In DNA, the CDR3 is TGCAGTGCCCCAACCCGACAGGGGCTCACCGGGGAGCTGTTTTTT.

The rearrangement uses TRBV12-3 or TRBV12-4 and TRBJ1-4; 7 bases align to TRBD1. V gave up 0 bases and J gave up 8 bases; unmatched junction bases: 3. This CDR3 region has 14 residues. The CDR3 reads CASSLAGGEEKLFF. In DNA, the CDR3 is TGTGCCAGCAGTTTAGCAGGGGGCGAAGAAAAACTGTTTTTT.

This clonotype has ten or more counts. The chain links TRBV9 to TRBJ2-4; possibly TRBD1 or TRBD2 for D (5 bases each). This CDR3 spans 16 amino acids. V dropped 0 bases and J dropped 8 bases, with 18 bases sitting between them. Germline CDR1 is SGDLS and CDR2 is YYNGEE. This chain's CDR3 is CASSVERGGSVDIQYF. DNA for the CDR3: TGTGCCAGCAGCGTAGAGAGGGGCGGCTCGGTCGACATTCAGTACTTC.

In this sample, this clonotype is medium-sized. The chain has TRBV28 and TRBJ1-6; D might be TRBD1 (6 bases). The V end lost 6 bases, the J end lost 9 bases, and 12 bases lay between the germline ends. Germline V gene lookup returns CDR1 MDHEN and CDR2 SYDVKM. The CDR3 runs to 13 residues. Here the CDR3 reads CASRGGAGSPLHF. CDR3 coding DNA: TGTGCCAGCAGGGGGGGGGCCGGTTCACCCCTCCACTTT.

This clonotype was recorded many times. The chain employs TRBV20-1 and TRBJ2-7; 12 bases match TRBD2. This CDR3 has 16 residues. CDR1 is DFQATT, CDR2 SNEGSKA, per germline (reference sequence). The J segment lost 0 bases and the V segment lost 7 bases, leaving 10 bases of the junction unmatched. In nucleotides, the CDR3 is TGCAGTGTATGGACTAGCGGGACGCTCCCCTCCTACGAGCAGTACTTC. Its translation is CSVWTSGTLPSYEQYF.

There are many counts of this clonotype. The gene calls are TRBV20-1 and TRBJ2-1; TRBD2 agrees at 11 bases. The CDR3 totals 15 residues. Germline V gene data show CDR1 as DFQATT and CDR2 as SNEGSKA (reference sequence). Losses at the gene ends were 5 bases for V and 8 bases for J; bases not matched to a gene: 11. CDR3 in DNA: TGCAGTGCTTCCCCTAGCGGGAGGCCTCCATATGAGCAGTTCTTC. Translation: CSASPSGRPPYEQFF.

This clonotype has ten or more counts. The gene calls are TRBV28 and TRBJ2-7; D call uncertain. Trimming removed 2 bases from V and 3 bases from J, with 11 bases in between. The CDR3 is 14 residues long. Germline V gives CDR1 MDHEN, CDR2 SYDVKM. Here the CDR3 reads CASSLHPYLYEQYF. CDR3 coding DNA: TGTGCCAGCAGTTTACACCCATATCTCTACGAGCAGTACTTC.

This clonotype was found many times. The rearrangement joins TRBV6-5 to TRBJ2-7; TRBD1 is a possible D gene (5 bases). The germline V gene encodes CDR1 MNHEY and CDR2 SVGAGI. The CDR3 is 12 residues long. V lost 2 bases to trimming and J lost 3 bases, with 5 bases between them. As DNA, the CDR3 is TGTGCCAGCAGTTACCAGGGCTACGAGCAGTACTTC. It codes for CASSYQGYEQYF.

This clonotype was detected ten times or more. The chain recombines TRBV3-2 with TRBJ1-5; the table names TRBD1, a call not compared with the DNA. TRBV3-2 is reported as a pseudogene. The CDR3 contains 12 residues. The DNA of the CDR3 is TGTGCCAGCAGCGGGGGGAATCAGCCCCAGCATTTT. Amino acids: CASSGGNQPQHF.

This clonotype has a count of ten or more. This CDR3 is CASSLTQTYEQYF. CDR3 nucleotides: TGTGCCAGCAGCTTAACACAAACCTACGAGCAGTACTTC. V and J are TRBV11-2 and TRBJ2-7; no reliable D call. The CDR3 is 13 residues long. Germline CDR1 SGHAT, CDR2 FQNNGV. V lost 2 bases and J lost 2, with 7 bases in between. The full variable domain, in which reference TRBV11-2 and TRBJ2-7 provide the parts outside the CDR3, is EAGVAQSPRYKIIEKRQSVAFWCNPISGHATLYWYQQILGQGPKLLIQFQNNGVVDDSQLPKDRFSAERLKGVDSTLKIQPAKLEDSAVYLCASSLTQTYEQYFGPGTRLTVT.